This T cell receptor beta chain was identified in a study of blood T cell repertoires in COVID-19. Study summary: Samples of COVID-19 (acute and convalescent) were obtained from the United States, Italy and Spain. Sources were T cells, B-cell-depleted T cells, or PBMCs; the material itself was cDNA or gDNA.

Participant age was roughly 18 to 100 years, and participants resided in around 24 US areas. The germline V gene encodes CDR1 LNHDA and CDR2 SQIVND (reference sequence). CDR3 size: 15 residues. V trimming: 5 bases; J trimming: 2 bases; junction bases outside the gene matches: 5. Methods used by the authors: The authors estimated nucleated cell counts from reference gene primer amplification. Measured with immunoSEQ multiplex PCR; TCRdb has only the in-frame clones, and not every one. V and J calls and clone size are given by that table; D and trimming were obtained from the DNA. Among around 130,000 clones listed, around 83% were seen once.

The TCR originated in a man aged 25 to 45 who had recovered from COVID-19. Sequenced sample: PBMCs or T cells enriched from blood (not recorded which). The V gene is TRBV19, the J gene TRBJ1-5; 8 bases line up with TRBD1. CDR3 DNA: TGTGCCAGTAGTCCGACAGGGGAGGGCAATCAGCCCCAGCATTTT. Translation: CASSPTGEGNQPQHF.